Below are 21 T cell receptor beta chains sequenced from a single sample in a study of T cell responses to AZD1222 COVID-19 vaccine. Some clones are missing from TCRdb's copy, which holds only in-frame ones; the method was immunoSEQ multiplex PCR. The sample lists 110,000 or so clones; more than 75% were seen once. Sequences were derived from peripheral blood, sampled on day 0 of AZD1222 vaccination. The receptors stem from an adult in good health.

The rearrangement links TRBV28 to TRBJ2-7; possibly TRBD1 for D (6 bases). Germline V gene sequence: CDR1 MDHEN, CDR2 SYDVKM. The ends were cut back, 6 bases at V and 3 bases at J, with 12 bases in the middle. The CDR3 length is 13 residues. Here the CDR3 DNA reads TGTGCCAGCAGCCTGGACAGAATCTACGAGCAGTACTTC. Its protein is CASSLDRIYEQYF.

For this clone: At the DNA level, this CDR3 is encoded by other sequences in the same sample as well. The CDR3: CASSGRTVQETQYF. CDR3 DNA sequence: TGTGCCAGCAGCGGTCGGACGGTCCAAGAGACCCAGTACTTC. V usage is TRBV9 and J usage is TRBJ2-5; no firm D call. CDR1 is SGDLS and CDR2 is YYNGEE in the germline V gene. V lost 3 bases and J lost 1, with 10 bases in between. The CDR3 extends over 14 amino acids.

CDR3 in DNA: TGTGCCAGCAGCGACAGGGAGGTAGGGGGGGCCAACGTCCTGACTTTC. This translates into CASSDREVGGANVLTF. The rearrangement links TRBV28 to TRBJ2-6; tentative D call: TRBD1 (7 bases). Trimming pared 6 bases from V and 4 bases from J, leaving 16 bases between. The length of the CDR3 is 16 residues. Looked up from germline, CDR1 is MDHEN and CDR2 is SYDVKM.

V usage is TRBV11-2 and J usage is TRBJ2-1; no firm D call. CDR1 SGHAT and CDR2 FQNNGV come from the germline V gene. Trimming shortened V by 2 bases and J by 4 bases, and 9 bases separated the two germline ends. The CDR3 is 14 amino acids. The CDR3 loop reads CASSLTARYNEQFF. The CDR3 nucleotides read TGTGCCAGCAGCTTAACGGCTAGATACAATGAGCAGTTCTTC.

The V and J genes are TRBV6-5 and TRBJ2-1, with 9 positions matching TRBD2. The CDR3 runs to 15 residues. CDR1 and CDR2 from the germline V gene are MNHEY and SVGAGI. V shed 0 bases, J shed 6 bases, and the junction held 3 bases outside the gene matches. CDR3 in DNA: TGTGCCAGCAGTTACTCGAGAGCGGGGGGCAATGAGCAGTTCTTC. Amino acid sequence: CASSYSRAGGNEQFF.

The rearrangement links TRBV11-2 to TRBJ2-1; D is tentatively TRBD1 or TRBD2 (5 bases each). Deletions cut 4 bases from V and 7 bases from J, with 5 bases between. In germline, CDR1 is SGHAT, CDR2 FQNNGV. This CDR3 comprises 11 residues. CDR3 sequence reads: CASSWGNEQFF. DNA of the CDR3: TGTGCCAGCAGCTGGGGGAATGAGCAGTTCTTC. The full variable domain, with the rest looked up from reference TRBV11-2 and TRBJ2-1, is EAGVAQSPRYKIIEKRQSVAFWCNPISGHATLYWYQQILGQGPKLLIQFQNNGVVDDSQLPKDRFSAERLKGVDSTLKIQPAKLEDSAVYLCASSWGNEQFFGPGTRLTVL.

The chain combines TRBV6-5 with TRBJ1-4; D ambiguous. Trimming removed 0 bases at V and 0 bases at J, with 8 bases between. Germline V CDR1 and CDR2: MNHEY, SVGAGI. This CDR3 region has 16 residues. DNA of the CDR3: TGTGCCAGCAGTTACTCGGCCGGAGCAACTAATGAAAAACTGTTTTTT. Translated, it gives CASSYSAGATNEKLFF.

This CDR3 is CASSQQYSSTDTQYF. CDR3 sequence (DNA): TGTGCCAGCAGCCAACAGTACTCGAGCACAGATACGCAGTATTTT. J is TRBJ2-3 and V is TRBV7-2; D is unclear. The CDR3 consists of 15 residues. Germline-derived CDR1 and CDR2 are SGHTA and FQGNSA. Trimming removed 5 bases at V and 0 bases at J, with 12 bases between. The full variable domain, with the rest looked up from reference TRBV7-2 and TRBJ2-3, is GAGVSQSPSNKVTEKGKDVELRCDPISGHTALYWYRQSLGQGLEFLIYFQGNSAPDKSGLPSDRFSAERTGGSVSTLTIQRTQQEDSAVYLCASSQQYSSTDTQYFGPGTRLTVL.

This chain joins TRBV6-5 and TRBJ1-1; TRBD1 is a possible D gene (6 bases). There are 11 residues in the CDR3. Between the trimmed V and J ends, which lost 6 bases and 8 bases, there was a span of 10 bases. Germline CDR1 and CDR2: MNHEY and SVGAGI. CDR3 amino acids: CASSQGQEAFF. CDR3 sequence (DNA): TGTGCCAGCAGCCAAGGACAGGAAGCTTTCTTT.

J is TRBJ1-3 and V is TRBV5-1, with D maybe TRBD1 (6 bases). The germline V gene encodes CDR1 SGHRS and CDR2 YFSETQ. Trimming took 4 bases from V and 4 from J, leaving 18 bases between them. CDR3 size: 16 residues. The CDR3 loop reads CASSPRDTTGGNTIYF. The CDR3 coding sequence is TGCGCCAGCAGCCCCCGGGACACCACAGGGGGAAACACCATATATTTT.

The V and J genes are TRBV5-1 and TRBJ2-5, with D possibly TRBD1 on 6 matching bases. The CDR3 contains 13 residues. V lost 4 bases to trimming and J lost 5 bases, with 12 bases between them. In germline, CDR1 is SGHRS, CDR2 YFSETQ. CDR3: CASSPDSPETQYF. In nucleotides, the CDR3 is TGCGCCAGCAGCCCGGACAGTCCGGAGACCCAGTACTTC.

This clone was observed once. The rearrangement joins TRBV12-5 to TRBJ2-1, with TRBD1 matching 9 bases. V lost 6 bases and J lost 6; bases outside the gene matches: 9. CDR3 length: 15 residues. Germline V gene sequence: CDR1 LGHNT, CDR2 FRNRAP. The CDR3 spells CASGPGQGRINEQFF. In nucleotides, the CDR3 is TGTGCTAGTGGACCGGGACAGGGAAGGATCAATGAGCAGTTCTTC.

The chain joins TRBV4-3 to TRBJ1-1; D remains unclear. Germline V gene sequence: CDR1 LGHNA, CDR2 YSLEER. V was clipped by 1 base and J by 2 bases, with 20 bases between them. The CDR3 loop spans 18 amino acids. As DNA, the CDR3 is TGCGCCAGCAGCCAAGGTCCTCAATTACTGGAACCCAACACTGAAGCTTTCTTT. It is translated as CASSQGPQLLEPNTEAFF.

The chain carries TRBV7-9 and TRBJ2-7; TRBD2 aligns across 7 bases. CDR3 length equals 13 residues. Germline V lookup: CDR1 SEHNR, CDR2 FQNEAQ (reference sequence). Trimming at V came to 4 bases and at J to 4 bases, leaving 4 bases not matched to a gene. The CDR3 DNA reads TGTGCCAGCAGCTCGGGACTACCATACGAGCAGTACTTC. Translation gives CASSSGLPYEQYF.

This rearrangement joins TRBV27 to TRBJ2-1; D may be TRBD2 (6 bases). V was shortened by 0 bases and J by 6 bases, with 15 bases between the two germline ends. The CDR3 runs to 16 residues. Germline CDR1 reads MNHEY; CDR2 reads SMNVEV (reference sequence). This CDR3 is CASSLSVRGWANEQFF. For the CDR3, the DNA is TGTGCCAGCAGTTTATCGGTACGGGGGTGGGCCAATGAGCAGTTCTTC.

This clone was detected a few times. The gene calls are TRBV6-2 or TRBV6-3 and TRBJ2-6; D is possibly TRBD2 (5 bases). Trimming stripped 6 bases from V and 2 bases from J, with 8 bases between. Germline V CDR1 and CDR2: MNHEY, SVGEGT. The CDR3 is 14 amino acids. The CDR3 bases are TGTGCCAGCAGCCGGGGAGCTGGGGCCAACGTCCTGACTTTC. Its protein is CASSRGAGANVLTF.

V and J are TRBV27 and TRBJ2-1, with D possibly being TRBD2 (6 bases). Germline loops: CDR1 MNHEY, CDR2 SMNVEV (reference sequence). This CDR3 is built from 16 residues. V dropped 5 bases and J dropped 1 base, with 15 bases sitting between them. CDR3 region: CASSTTSGRSYNEQFF. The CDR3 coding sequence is TGTGCCAGCAGTACAACCTCAGGGAGGTCCTACAATGAGCAGTTCTTC.

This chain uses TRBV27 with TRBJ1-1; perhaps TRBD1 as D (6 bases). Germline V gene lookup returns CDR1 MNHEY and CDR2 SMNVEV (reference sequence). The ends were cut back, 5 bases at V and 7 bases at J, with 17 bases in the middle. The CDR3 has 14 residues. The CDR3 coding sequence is TGTGCCAGCAGTACTTCCGGGACACAGAATGAAGCTTTCTTT. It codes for CASSTSGTQNEAFF.

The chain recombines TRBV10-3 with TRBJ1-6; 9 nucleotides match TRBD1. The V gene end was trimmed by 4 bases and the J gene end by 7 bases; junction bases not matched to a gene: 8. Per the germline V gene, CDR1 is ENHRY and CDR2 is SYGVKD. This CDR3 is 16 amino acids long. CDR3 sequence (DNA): TGTGCCATCAGTGGGGACTCCGGGACAGGGAATTCACCCCTCCACTTT. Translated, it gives CAISGDSGTGNSPLHF.

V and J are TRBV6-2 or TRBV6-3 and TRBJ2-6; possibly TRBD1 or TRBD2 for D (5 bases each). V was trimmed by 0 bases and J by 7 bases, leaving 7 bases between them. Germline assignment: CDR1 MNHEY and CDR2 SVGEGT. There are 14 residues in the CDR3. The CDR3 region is CASSYSGEANVLTF. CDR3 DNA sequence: TGTGCCAGCAGTTACTCGGGGGAAGCCAACGTCCTGACTTTC.

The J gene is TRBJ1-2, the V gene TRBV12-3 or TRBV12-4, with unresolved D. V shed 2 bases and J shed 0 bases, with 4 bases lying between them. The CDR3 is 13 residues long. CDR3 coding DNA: TGTGCCAGCAGTTTACACCCTAACTATGGCTACACCTTC. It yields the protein CASSLHPNYGYTF.